Listed below are T cell receptor beta chains from one sample, sequenced in a study of technical replicates of blood from several donors. Produced via immunoSEQ multiplex PCR; TCRdb's table is partial and in-frame only. The repertoire holds more than 90,000 clones, nearly 96% seen once, with approximately 0.2% in the top ten. Input material: T cells isolated from PBMCs. These receptors were taken from a human donor in good health. Both conserved end residues are part of each CDR3. The D gene is left open where the match is weak. Some rows mark clone size as missing; the rest say once, few, many or name a class of expanded clone.

size: .
D: .
J: TRBJ2-3
V: TRBV9
CDR3: CASSANSLRGASTDTQYF
DNA: TGTGCCAGCAGCGCAAATAGCCTCCGGGGGGCTAGCACAGATACGCAGTATTTT

size: .
D: .
J: TRBJ1-5
V: TRBV5-8
CDR3: CASSLWAQAYQPQHF
DNA: TGTGCCAGCAGCTTGTGGGCCCAGGCGTATCAGCCCCAGCATTTT

size: .
D: .
J: TRBJ2-1
V: TRBV27
CDR3: CASSLSSGLPYNEQFF
DNA: TGTGCCAGCAGTTTATCGAGCGGACTCCCCTACAATGAGCAGTTCTTC

size: .
D: .
J: TRBJ2-7
V: TRBV19
CDR3: CASSTTQGYEQYF
DNA: TGTGCCAGTAGTACTACACAGGGCTACGAGCAGTACTTC

size: .
D: .
J: TRBJ2-2
V: TRBV9
CDR3: CASSPRGGTGELFF
DNA: TGTGCCAGCAGCCCAAGGGGGGGAACCGGGGAGCTGTTTTTT

size: .
D: .
J: TRBJ2-5
V: TRBV5-1
CDR3: CASSVLKSGLQETQYF
DNA: TGCGCCAGCAGCGTATTGAAATCGGGTCTCCAAGAGACCCAGTACTTC

size: .
D: .
J: TRBJ2-6
V: TRBV6-1
CDR3: CASSEVDRNLLTF
DNA: TGTGCCAGCAGTGAAGTTGACAGGAATCTACTGACTTTC

size: once
D: .
J: TRBJ2-7
V: TRBV11-2
CDR3: CASSLAEQGYEQYF
DNA: TGTGCCAGCAGCTTAGCTGAACAGGGCTACGAGCAGTACTTC

size: .
D: TRBD2
J: TRBJ2-1
V: TRBV28
CDR3: CASSSRGSASGAYNEQFF
DNA: TGTGCCAGCAGTTCTCGGGGTTCGGCTAGCGGGGCCTACAATGAGCAGTTCTTC

size: .
D: .
J: TRBJ1-2
V: TRBV6-5
CDR3: CASSSQTAYGYTF
DNA: TGTGCCAGCAGCTCTCAGACAGCCTATGGCTACACCTTC

size: .
D: TRBD1
J: TRBJ2-7
V: TRBV14
CDR3: CASSPTGVNYEQYF
DNA: TGTGCCAGCAGCCCGACAGGGGTTAACTACGAGCAGTACTTC

size: .
D: .
J: TRBJ1-1
V: TRBV5-6
CDR3: CASSLRDAGNTEAFF
DNA: TGTGCCAGCAGCTTGCGTGATGCAGGGAACACTGAAGCTTTCTTT

size: .
D: .
J: TRBJ1-1
V: TRBV7-9
CDR3: CASSLAGGERTEAFF
DNA: TGTGCCAGCAGCTTAGCAGGGGGTGAACGGACTGAAGCTTTCTTT

size: .
D: .
J: TRBJ2-7
V: TRBV19
CDR3: CASSKAENSYEQYF
DNA: TGTGCCAGTAGTAAGGCGGAGAATTCCTACGAGCAGTACTTC

size: .
D: .
J: TRBJ1-4
V: TRBV5-6
CDR3: CASHFRGINEKLFF
DNA: TGTGCCTCGCACTTTAGGGGGATTAATGAAAAACTGTTTTTT

size: .
D: .
J: TRBJ1-1
V: TRBV12-5
CDR3: CASGLVLRNSDRSMNTEAFF
DNA: TGTGCTAGTGGTTTGGTTCTTAGGAATAGTGACAGATCCATGAACACTGAAGCTTTCTTT

size: .
D: .
J: TRBJ2-2
V: TRBV30
CDR3: CAWSVLTVTTGELFF
DNA: TGTGCCTGGAGTGTCCTGACAGTCACCACCGGGGAGCTGTTTTTT

size: .
D: TRBD2
J: TRBJ2-1
V: TRBV27
CDR3: CASRSPPGRTSGYNEQFF
DNA: TGTGCCAGCAGATCTCCCCCGGGCCGGACTAGCGGATACAATGAGCAGTTCTTC

size: .
D: .
J: TRBJ2-7
V: TRBV11-2
CDR3: CASSVTGYEQYF
DNA: TGTGCCAGCAGCGTAACGGGTTACGAGCAGTACTTC

size: once
D: TRBD2
J: TRBJ2-1
V: TRBV7-2
CDR3: CASSLSLAGVEQFF
DNA: TGTGCCAGCTCCTTGTCCCTAGCGGGGGTTGAGCAGTTCTTC

size: .
D: TRBD2
J: TRBJ2-3
V: TRBV5-8
CDR3: CASSLVGGTTDTQYF
DNA: TGTGCCAGCAGCTTGGTCGGGGGGACCACAGATACGCAGTATTTT

size: .
D: .
J: TRBJ1-2
V: TRBV10-2
CDR3: CASSDWSGSTNYGYTF
DNA: TGCGCCAGCAGTGATTGGAGTGGGAGTACTAACTATGGCTACACCTTC

size: .
D: TRBD2
J: TRBJ2-3
V: TRBV2
CDR3: CATDRTSGSTDTQYF
DNA: TGTGCCACCGATAGGACTAGCGGGAGCACAGATACGCAGTATTTT

size: .
D: TRBD1
J: TRBJ1-4
V: TRBV6-1
CDR3: CASSEANRDRAWEKLFF
DNA: TGTGCCAGCAGTGAAGCTAACCGGGACAGGGCTTGGGAAAAACTGTTTTTT

size: .
D: .
J: TRBJ1-1
V: TRBV28
CDR3: CASSGTPGATPNTEAFF
DNA: TGTGCCAGCAGTGGGACCCCAGGGGCCACTCCGAACACTGAAGCTTTCTTT

size: .
D: .
J: TRBJ2-7
V: TRBV5-6
CDR3: CASSLAGVNYEQYF
DNA: TGTGCCAGCAGCTTGGCCGGTGTCAACTACGAGCAGTACTTC

size: .
D: TRBD1
J: TRBJ2-7
V: TRBV6-5
CDR3: CASSSLDRGYYEQYF
DNA: TGTGCCAGCAGTTCACTGGACAGGGGCTATTACGAGCAGTACTTC

size: .
D: .
J: TRBJ1-2
V: TRBV19
CDR3: CATQAETGRVYGYTF
DNA: TGTGCCACCCAGGCCGAGACAGGAAGGGTGTACGGCTACACCTTC

size: .
D: .
J: TRBJ2-3
V: TRBV7-2
CDR3: CASSFYTDTQYF
DNA: TGTGCCAGCAGCTTTTACACAGATACGCAGTATTTT

size: .
D: TRBD2
J: TRBJ2-7
V: TRBV6-5
CDR3: CASRNRLAGTYEQYF
DNA: TGTGCCAGCAGAAACCGACTAGCGGGGACCTACGAGCAGTACTTC

size: .
D: .
J: TRBJ1-4
V: TRBV6-6
CDR3: CASSYRQGYEKLFF
DNA: TGTGCCAGCAGTTATAGGCAGGGATACGAAAAACTGTTTTTT

size: .
D: .
J: TRBJ2-1
V: TRBV6-5
CDR3: CASGRGNEQFF
DNA: TGTGCCAGCGGTAGGGGCAATGAGCAGTTCTTC

size: .
D: TRBD2
J: TRBJ2-3
V: TRBV4-1
CDR3: CASSQELAADTQYF
DNA: TGCGCCAGCAGCCAAGAACTAGCGGCAGATACGCAGTATTTT

size: .
D: TRBD2
J: TRBJ2-1
V: TRBV27
CDR3: CASTAAGLANSDEQFF
DNA: TGTGCCAGCACCGCGGCAGGACTAGCGAACTCCGATGAGCAGTTCTTC

size: .
D: .
J: TRBJ2-7
V: TRBV13
CDR3: CASSLGSTDEQYF
DNA: TGTGCCAGCAGCTTAGGGTCCACGGACGAGCAGTACTTC

size: .
D: .
J: TRBJ2-3
V: TRBV4-2
CDR3: CASSQDRKQDTQYF
DNA: TGTGCCAGCAGCCAAGACCGTAAACAGGATACGCAGTATTTT

size: once
D: TRBD1
J: TRBJ2-5
V: TRBV5-4
CDR3: CASSLAYETGRVTQYF
DNA: TGTGCCAGCAGCTTGGCCTATGAGACAGGGAGAGTAACCCAGTACTTC

size: .
D: TRBD1
J: TRBJ1-1
V: TRBV5-1
CDR3: CASRNRGNTEAFF
DNA: TGCGCCAGCAGAAACAGGGGGAACACTGAAGCTTTCTTT

size: .
D: TRBD1
J: TRBJ1-5
V: TRBV5-1
CDR3: CASSPLPDRESQPQHF
DNA: TGCGCCAGCAGCCCCTTGCCTGACAGGGAAAGTCAGCCCCAGCATTTT

size: .
D: .
J: TRBJ1-3
V: TRBV6-5
CDR3: CASSPAGSSGNTIYF
DNA: TGTGCCAGCAGTCCAGCGGGGTCCTCTGGAAACACCATATATTTT

size: .
D: TRBD2
J: TRBJ2-7
V: TRBV9
CDR3: CASSVAGAGAIYEQYF
DNA: TGTGCCAGCAGCGTAGCTGGGGCGGGAGCAATCTACGAGCAGTACTTC

size: .
D: .
J: TRBJ2-1
V: TRBV2
CDR3: CASRTLGVGNEQFF
DNA: TGTGCCAGCAGGACTTTAGGGGTAGGGAATGAGCAGTTCTTC

size: .
D: .
J: TRBJ1-1
V: TRBV7-3
CDR3: CASSLTGHHEAFF
DNA: TGTGCCAGCAGCTTAACGGGACACCATGAAGCTTTCTTT

size: .
D: TRBD1
J: TRBJ2-7
V: TRBV5-4
CDR3: CASSPTGGEQYF
DNA: TGTGCCAGCAGCCCGACAGGGGGAGAGCAGTACTTC

size: .
D: .
J: TRBJ2-3
V: TRBV2
CDR3: CASTGYSTDTQYF
DNA: TGTGCCAGCACGGGATACAGCACAGATACGCAGTATTTT

size: .
D: .
J: TRBJ2-3
V: TRBV7-3
CDR3: CASSLSPSGDTQYF
DNA: TGTGCCAGCAGCTTAAGTCCCTCGGGGGATACGCAGTATTTT

size: .
D: TRBD1
J: TRBJ2-2
V: TRBV6-4
CDR3: CASKPGQGISGELFF
DNA: TGTGCCAGCAAACCGGGACAGGGTATCAGCGGGGAGCTGTTTTTT

size: .
D: TRBD1
J: TRBJ1-5
V: TRBV29-1
CDR3: CSVDDGTEQPQHF
DNA: TGCAGCGTTGACGATGGGACAGAACAGCCCCAGCATTTT

size: .
D: .
J: TRBJ2-5
V: TRBV2
CDR3: CASSEQGPQETQYF
DNA: TGTGCCAGCAGCGAACAGGGCCCCCAAGAGACCCAGTACTTC

size: .
D: .
J: TRBJ1-2
V: TRBV30
CDR3: CAWSPYRDGYTF
DNA: TGTGCCTGGAGTCCGTACAGGGATGGCTACACCTTC

size: .
D: .
J: TRBJ2-7
V: TRBV7-9
CDR3: CASSLGVSYEQYF
DNA: TGTGCCAGCAGCTTGGGAGTTAGCTACGAGCAGTACTTC

size: .
D: TRBD2
J: TRBJ2-3
V: TRBV2
CDR3: CASSPTSGVTDTQYF
DNA: TGTGCCAGCAGCCCGACTAGCGGGGTGACAGATACGCAGTATTTT

size: .
D: .
J: TRBJ2-2
V: TRBV27
CDR3: CASRRPRVGPNTGELFF
DNA: TGTGCCAGCAGGAGACCTAGGGTGGGGCCGAACACCGGGGAGCTGTTTTTT